This TCR beta chain was sequenced during a study of metastatic and nonmetastatic thyroid tumors. Background on the study: Blood and tumor or nodule tissue repertoires from malignant and benign thyroid patients were compared. Study results and limitations: Within blood and tumor, benign nodules reportedly had significantly lower TCR beta diversity than malignant thyroid tumors did.

This clone was picked up many times. Its matching antigen is unknown. The germline V gene encodes CDR1 PRHDT and CDR2 FYEKMQ (reference sequence). Deletions cut 2 bases from V and 4 bases from J, with 9 bases between. CDR3 size: 14 residues. Study processing details: Researchers built a distant-metastasis classifier for papillary thyroid cancer that drew on CDR3 differences across clinicopathological groups. TCRdb re-analyzed the PCR reads using MiXCR. Clone size and V and J calls follow TCRdb, not the original study. Here the sample spans 30,000 to 40,000 clones, 20% to 25% being singletons. Patients underwent thyroid surgery, and none had received any treatment before it.

The sequencing sample was made of tumor tissue. This chain connects TRBV13 to TRBJ1-3, with a weak D call TRBD1 (6 bases). The sequence came from a male donor with papillary thyroid cancer or a benign thyroid nodule (not recorded which). Some clones in this sample may be carry-over from other donors' samples. CDR3 region: CASSLRGYGNTIYF. The CDR3 DNA reads as TGTGCCAGCAGCTTAAGGGGGTACGGAAACACCATATATTTT.